These T cell receptor beta chains were read from a single sample in a study of blood T cell repertoires in COVID-19. TCRdb keeps only in-frame clones here, not all; method: immunoSEQ multiplex PCR. The sample includes 250,000 or so clones, 70% to 85% of them seen just once. Sample: PBMCs or T cells enriched from blood (not recorded which). The receptors come from a man aged 55-75 years who had recovered from COVID-19. CDR3s include the opening cysteine and the closing phenylalanine or tryptophan. The D gene is left open where the match is weak. Clone size is not always given. Where it is, it says once, few, many or a class for expanded clones.

d_call | cdr3_length | clone_size | j_call | v_call | cdr3_nt | cdr3_aa
TRBD2 | 15 | many | TRBJ2-5 | TRBV3-1/TRBV3-2 | TGTGCCAGGCCCCCGGGGGGTCGAGCCCCCAAGACCCAGTACTTC | CARPPGGRAPKTQYF
TRBD1 | 15 | . | TRBJ1-6 | TRBV15 | TGTGCCACCAGCAGATCGCAGGGGGTTAATTCACCCCTCCACTTT | CATSRSQGVNSPLHF
. | 20 | . | TRBJ1-3 | TRBV9 | TGTGCCAGCAGCGGCCGGGAGGGGACGGACTCGCCGCTCTCTGGAAACACCATATATTTT | CASSGREGTDSPLSGNTIYF
. | 17 | few | TRBJ1-5 | TRBV19 | TGTGCCAGTATACGAACAGGGAGACAGAGGGGCAATCAGCCCCAGCATTTT | CASIRTGRQRGNQPQHF
. | 14 | . | TRBJ1-5 | TRBV30 | TGTGCCTGGAGTAGCGGGAAGGGCAATCAGCCCCAGCATTTT | CAWSSGKGNQPQHF
TRBD2 | 15 | . | TRBJ2-2 | TRBV29-1 | TGCAGCGTCCATCCTAGCGGCGGGGGGGCCGGGGAGCTGTTTTTT | CSVHPSGGGAGELFF
. | 16 | . | TRBJ1-1 | TRBV5-1 | TGCGCCAGCAGCTTCGGAGGGGTGTGGATGAACACTGAAGCTTTCTTT | CASSFGGVWMNTEAFF
. | 17 | . | TRBJ1-6 | TRBV7-8 | TGTGCCAGCAGCTTATTCTGGGGAGGACGGGATAATTCACCCCTCCACTTT | CASSLFWGGRDNSPLHF
. | 14 | . | TRBJ2-6 | TRBV24-1 | TGTGCCACCAGTATGGCCTCTGGGGCCAACGTCCTGACTTTC | CATSMASGANVLTF
TRBD1 | 15 | few | TRBJ1-5 | TRBV19 | TGTGCCAGTAGTAGACAGGGCGTGAGGAATCAGCCCCAGCATTTT | CASSRQGVRNQPQHF
TRBD1 | 12 | . | TRBJ2-7 | TRBV3-1/TRBV3-2 | TGTGCCAGCAGCTGGACAGGGCTCGAGCAGTACTTC | CASSWTGLEQYF
TRBD1 | 16 | . | TRBJ2-7 | TRBV4-2 | TGTGCCAGCAGCCAAGGCGGTGACAGGGGAGAGTCCGAGCAGTACTTC | CASSQGGDRGESEQYF
. | 13 | . | TRBJ1-2 | TRBV7-3 | TGTGCCAGCAGCCCAGGAGGGATGCCTGGCTACACCTTC | CASSPGGMPGYTF
. | 14 | few | TRBJ1-6 | TRBV25-1 | TGTGCCAGCAGTGATTCAGGGGTCCGGTCACCCCTCCACTTT | CASSDSGVRSPLHF
TRBD2 | 15 | once | TRBJ2-1 | TRBV6-5 | TGTGCCAGCACTCTCGGGACTAGCCCAACGGAAGAGCAGTTCTTC | CASTLGTSPTEEQFF
. | 14 | . | TRBJ2-5 | TRBV5-4 | TGTGCCAGCAGCTTGGTAGGGGGTGAGGAGACCCAGTACTTC | CASSLVGGEETQYF
. | 12 | . | TRBJ1-5 | TRBV7-8 | TGTGCCAGCAGCTCGTACAATCAGCCCCAGCATTTT | CASSSYNQPQHF
TRBD1 | 14 | once | TRBJ1-1 | TRBV11-3 | TGTGCCAGCAGCGAAGGACAGGGGTACACTGAAGCTTTCTTT | CASSEGQGYTEAFF
TRBD1 | 15 | . | TRBJ1-2 | TRBV7-9 | TGTGCCAGCAGCTTACCGGGACAGGGGGTCTATGGCTACACCTTC | CASSLPGQGVYGYTF
TRBD1 | 19 | . | TRBJ1-4 | TRBV5-4 | TGTGCCAGCAGTTTGGGGCGCGGGACAGGGGTTCGAACTAATGAAAAACTGTTTTTT | CASSLGRGTGVRTNEKLFF
TRBD1 | 13 | once | TRBJ1-1 | TRBV20-1 | TGCAGTGCTAGTGGTGACAGGGGGCCTGAAGCTTTCTTT | CSASGDRGPEAFF
. | 12 | . | TRBJ1-4 | TRBV6-6 | TGTGCCAGCAGTGGAGGAGTTTGGAAACTGTTTTTT | CASSGGVWKLFF
. | 16 | once | TRBJ2-3 | TRBV2 | TGTGCCAGCACCGATACTCAGGTGGGCTACACAGATACGCAGTATTTT | CASTDTQVGYTDTQYF
TRBD2 | 15 | . | TRBJ2-1 | TRBV7-3 | TGTGCCAGCAGCACTACTAGCGGGGGGCCCAATGAGCAGTTCTTC | CASSTTSGGPNEQFF
. | 13 | . | TRBJ1-1 | TRBV4-1 | TGCGCCAGCAGCCAAGAGGCCGGGATTGAAGCTTTCTTT | CASSQEAGIEAFF